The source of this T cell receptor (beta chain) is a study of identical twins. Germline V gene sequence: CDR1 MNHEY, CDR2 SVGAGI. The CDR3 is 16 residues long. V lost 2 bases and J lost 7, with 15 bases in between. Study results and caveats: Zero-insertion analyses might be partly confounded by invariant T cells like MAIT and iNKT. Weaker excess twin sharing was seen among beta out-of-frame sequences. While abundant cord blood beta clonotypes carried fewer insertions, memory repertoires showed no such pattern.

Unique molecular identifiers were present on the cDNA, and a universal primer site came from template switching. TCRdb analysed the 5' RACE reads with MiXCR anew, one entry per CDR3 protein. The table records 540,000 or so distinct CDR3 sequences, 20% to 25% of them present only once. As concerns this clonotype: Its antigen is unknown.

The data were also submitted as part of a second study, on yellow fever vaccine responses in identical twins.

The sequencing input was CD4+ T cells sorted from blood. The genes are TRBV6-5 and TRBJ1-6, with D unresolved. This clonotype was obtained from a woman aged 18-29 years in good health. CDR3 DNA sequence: TGTGCCAGCAGTTACGATCGATCCCGGACGAATTCACCCCTCCACTTT. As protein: CASSYDRSRTNSPLHF.